These T cell receptor beta chains were read from a single sample in a study of blood T cell repertoires in COVID-19. TCRdb's copy holds only in-frame clones and misses some; the assay was immunoSEQ multiplex PCR. The sample includes about 670,000 clones, around 89% of them seen just once. Material for sequencing was peripheral blood. The receptors stem from a woman younger than 35 with acute or convalescent COVID-19. The conserved cysteine and the conserved F or W are not part of the CDR3 here. The order of the fields is V gene, J gene, CDR3 protein.

>TRBV9|TRBJ1-2
ASSEPQGHQYYGYT
>TRBV6-5|TRBJ2-1
AARQPAGNEQF
>TRBV4-2|TRBJ2-7
ASSLRDSHAAYEQY
>TRBV5-1|TRBJ1-6
ASSPRQGANSPLH
>TRBV27|TRBJ1-5
ASSLVQSNQPQH
>TRBV27|TRBJ2-5
ASRLRSVETQY
>TRBV4-3|TRBJ2-2
ASSQDVRGASTGELF
>TRBV15|TRBJ1-6
ATIAAYNSPLH
>TRBV24-1|TRBJ1-2
ATSGRQGANYGYT
>TRBV2|TRBJ2-3
ASSWTGIAGDTQY
>TRBV2|TRBJ1-6
ASTPGPLRSPLH
>TRBV7-9|TRBJ2-1
ASSLAVSGEQF
>TRBV5-1|TRBJ2-6
ASSLGYPGANVLT
>TRBV6-6|TRBJ2-7
ASTLGGTGSYEQY
>TRBV27|TRBJ2-6
ASSLTGTGSSGANVLT
>TRBV30|TRBJ2-7
AWSTVGQAARRYEQY
>TRBV14|TRBJ1-1
ASSQVRGTGEVF
>TRBV15|TRBJ1-3
ATSTPGHSFTIY
>TRBV6-2/TRBV6-3|TRBJ1-1
ASSYPISGTEAF
>TRBV7-9|TRBJ2-5
ASSLGDRREETQY
>TRBV6-5|TRBJ1-5
ASGTGSNQPQH
>TRBV7-6|TRBJ1-2
ASSYSSVSNYGYT
>TRBV18|TRBJ1-2
ASSPNPAGYYGYT
>TRBV6-5|TRBJ1-2
ASSYSGGLPYGYT
>TRBV7-6|TRBJ2-3
ASSLAQGLAGDSWTDTQY
>TRBV7-2|TRBJ1-3
ASSLGQGLGNTIY
>TRBV27|TRBJ2-7
AGQPLPSYEQY
>TRBV4-1|TRBJ2-2
ASSRPGGGGELF
>TRBV6-2/TRBV6-3|TRBJ1-5
ASSYFQGYSNQPQH
>TRBV24-1|TRBJ2-3
ATSDPTSGGRSTDTQY
>TRBV7-9|TRBJ1-2
ASSPEGYGYT
>TRBV6-4|TRBJ1-2
ASSLGSGGYGYT
>TRBV7-3|TRBJ2-1
ASSPTRDYNEQF
>TRBV15|TRBJ2-5
ATTHHRGRGMSQY
>TRBV6-5|TRBJ2-1
ATDGTGIDEQF
>TRBV3-1/TRBV3-2|TRBJ1-2
ASSQDKQGHNYGYT
>TRBV4-3|TRBJ2-2
ASSSQRGTNTGELF
>TRBV9|TRBJ2-3
ASSALVSDTQY
>TRBV7-8|TRBJ2-7
ASSLVRYEQY